These T cell receptor beta chains were read from a single sample in a study of PD-L1 blockade in urothelial cancer. The method was immunoSEQ multiplex PCR; TCRdb's version includes in-frame clones alone and lacks a portion of them. The sample gives approximately 110,000 clones, around 85% of which show up once; 2.4% is in the top ten. The sample was PBMCs, taken around atezolizumab (anti-PD-L1) treatment. These TCRs come from a man aged 50 to 59 with urothelial cancer. The CDR3 runs from the conserved cysteine through the conserved F or W. The order of the fields is V gene, J gene, clone size, D gene, CDR3 DNA, CDR3 protein. The D gene is left open where the match is weak. Expanded clones get a size class; other rows say once, few or many, or leave the size out.

v_call: TRBV7-2
j_call: TRBJ1-1
clone_size: .
d_call: .
cdr3_nt: TGTGCCAGCAGCTTAGTAAGAGGGAAGGGTGCTGAAGCTTTCTTT
cdr3_aa: CASSLVRGKGAEAFF

v_call: TRBV19
j_call: TRBJ2-3
clone_size: .
d_call: .
cdr3_nt: TGTGCCAGTAGTATACGGGAAAGAACCACAGATACGCAGTATTTT
cdr3_aa: CASSIRERTTDTQYF

v_call: TRBV11-2
j_call: TRBJ1-2
clone_size: .
d_call: .
cdr3_nt: TGTGCCAGCAGTAAACAGACCAAACTTAATGGCTACACCTTC
cdr3_aa: CASSKQTKLNGYTF

v_call: TRBV21-1
j_call: TRBJ2-7
clone_size: many
d_call: .
cdr3_nt: TGTGCCAGCAGCAAAGCCGCCGGGACAGTCTCCTACGAGCAGTACTTC
cdr3_aa: CASSKAAGTVSYEQYF

v_call: TRBV28
j_call: TRBJ2-7
clone_size: few
d_call: TRBD1
cdr3_nt: TGTGCCAGCAGTTTGACAGGGGCCCCTCTCGAGCAGTACTTC
cdr3_aa: CASSLTGAPLEQYF

v_call: TRBV27
j_call: TRBJ2-7
clone_size: .
d_call: .
cdr3_nt: TGTGCCAGCAGCATAACAGGGCAGGGCTACGAGCAGTACTTC
cdr3_aa: CASSITGQGYEQYF

v_call: TRBV5-1
j_call: TRBJ2-1
clone_size: .
d_call: .
cdr3_nt: TGCGCCAGCAGCCGCGTCACTAGCTCGAGCGAGCAGTTCTTC
cdr3_aa: CASSRVTSSSEQFF

v_call: TRBV7-2
j_call: TRBJ1-5
clone_size: once
d_call: TRBD1
cdr3_nt: TGTGCCAGCAGCCAGAGACAGGGAGGTCAGCCCCAGCATTTT
cdr3_aa: CASSQRQGGQPQHF

v_call: TRBV6-5
j_call: TRBJ2-1
clone_size: few
d_call: TRBD1
cdr3_nt: TGTGCCAGCAGTCCCCAGGGGGCAGAATATTGGTTCTTC
cdr3_aa: CASSPQGAEYWFF

v_call: TRBV2
j_call: TRBJ1-5
clone_size: .
d_call: TRBD1
cdr3_nt: TGTGCCAGCAATAAACAGGGGGCTCAGCCCCAGCATTTT
cdr3_aa: CASNKQGAQPQHF

v_call: TRBV28
j_call: TRBJ2-2
clone_size: .
d_call: TRBD1
cdr3_nt: TGTGCCAGCAGTTCCCGTGGGCAGGGGGTTACCGGGGAGCTGTTTTTT
cdr3_aa: CASSSRGQGVTGELFF

v_call: TRBV14
j_call: TRBJ1-2
clone_size: .
d_call: .
cdr3_nt: TGTGCCAGCAGCCAAGGTCTCTATGGCTACACCTTC
cdr3_aa: CASSQGLYGYTF

v_call: TRBV6-6
j_call: TRBJ2-3
clone_size: .
d_call: .
cdr3_nt: TGTGCCAGCAAGCCGGGGTTTAGCACAGATACGCAGTATTTT
cdr3_aa: CASKPGFSTDTQYF

v_call: TRBV5-1
j_call: TRBJ2-7
clone_size: .
d_call: TRBD2
cdr3_nt: TGCGCCAGCAGGTTAGGACTAGCGGGAGTCTCCTACGAGCAGTACTTC
cdr3_aa: CASRLGLAGVSYEQYF

v_call: TRBV6-5
j_call: TRBJ2-5
clone_size: .
d_call: TRBD1
cdr3_nt: TGTGCCAGCAGTTACCAAATGACAGGGATCGGGGAGACCCAGTACTTC
cdr3_aa: CASSYQMTGIGETQYF

v_call: TRBV9
j_call: TRBJ1-1
clone_size: .
d_call: TRBD1
cdr3_nt: TGTGCCAGCAGCGTAGGGTCAGGGGGTATAATGAACACTGAAGCTTTCTTT
cdr3_aa: CASSVGSGGIMNTEAFF

v_call: TRBV19
j_call: TRBJ1-2
clone_size: .
d_call: TRBD1
cdr3_nt: TGTGCCAGTACCCCGGTCCCGGGACAGCGAAACTATGGCTACACCTTC
cdr3_aa: CASTPVPGQRNYGYTF

v_call: TRBV29-1
j_call: TRBJ1-1
clone_size: .
d_call: .
cdr3_nt: TGCAGCGTTACCCCCCGCGGCACTGAAGCTTTCTTT
cdr3_aa: CSVTPRGTEAFF

v_call: TRBV28
j_call: TRBJ1-1
clone_size: few
d_call: .
cdr3_nt: TGTGCCAGCAGTTTTGGGGGGGGTACTGAAGCTTTCTTT
cdr3_aa: CASSFGGGTEAFF

v_call: TRBV19
j_call: TRBJ1-6
clone_size: .
d_call: TRBD1
cdr3_nt: TGTGCCAGTAGTATTCCTCCCGGGACAGGGTCTTCACCCCTCCACTTT
cdr3_aa: CASSIPPGTGSSPLHF

v_call: TRBV14
j_call: TRBJ2-3
clone_size: .
d_call: .
cdr3_nt: TGTGCCAGCAGCCCACTAGAAGGAGATACGCAGTATTTT
cdr3_aa: CASSPLEGDTQYF

v_call: TRBV11-2
j_call: TRBJ2-1
clone_size: .
d_call: .
cdr3_nt: TGTGCCAGCAGTTCCCAGACTAGATACAATGAGCAGTTCTTC
cdr3_aa: CASSSQTRYNEQFF

v_call: TRBV10-3
j_call: TRBJ1-2
clone_size: .
d_call: TRBD1
cdr3_nt: TGTGCCATCAGTGATCTTGTGGGGCCAGGGGGCTATGGCTACACCTTC
cdr3_aa: CAISDLVGPGGYGYTF

v_call: TRBV5-1
j_call: TRBJ2-3
clone_size: once
d_call: TRBD2
cdr3_nt: TGCGCCACCTCCCGACTAGCGGGAACTACAGATACGCAGTATTTT
cdr3_aa: CATSRLAGTTDTQYF

v_call: TRBV11-2
j_call: TRBJ2-1
clone_size: .
d_call: TRBD2
cdr3_nt: TGTGCCAGCAGCCCCCGGAGGGTAGCGGGAGTAGGGGTCAATGAGCAGTTCTTC
cdr3_aa: CASSPRRVAGVGVNEQFF

v_call: TRBV5-6
j_call: TRBJ2-1
clone_size: .
d_call: TRBD2
cdr3_nt: TGTGCCAGCAGCTTGGGACTAGCGGGAGGAGGGGGACTGAATGAGCAGTTCTTC
cdr3_aa: CASSLGLAGGGGLNEQFF

v_call: TRBV9
j_call: TRBJ1-1
clone_size: .
d_call: .
cdr3_nt: TGTGCCAGCAGCACGCAGGGTGGGACTGAAGCTTTCTTT
cdr3_aa: CASSTQGGTEAFF

v_call: TRBV11-3
j_call: TRBJ2-1
clone_size: .
d_call: .
cdr3_nt: TGTGCCAGCAGCTTAGACAGGGGTTCCTACAATGAGCAGTTCTTC
cdr3_aa: CASSLDRGSYNEQFF

v_call: TRBV28
j_call: TRBJ2-7
clone_size: .
d_call: TRBD1
cdr3_nt: TGTGCCAGCAGTTTACTCCGGGACAGCGCCGCCTACGAGCAGTACTTC
cdr3_aa: CASSLLRDSAAYEQYF

v_call: TRBV7-9
j_call: TRBJ2-5
clone_size: .
d_call: TRBD2
cdr3_nt: TGTGCCAGCAGCTTCCTAGCGGGAGTGCAAGAGACCCAGTACTTC
cdr3_aa: CASSFLAGVQETQYF

v_call: TRBV7-8
j_call: TRBJ2-5
clone_size: .
d_call: .
cdr3_nt: TGTGCCAGCAGCTTAGCGGCGGGAATGGCCCAAGAGACCCAGTACTTC
cdr3_aa: CASSLAAGMAQETQYF

v_call: TRBV7-2
j_call: TRBJ1-1
clone_size: .
d_call: .
cdr3_nt: TGTGCCAGCAGCATTCGACACACGCAAGCTTTCTTT
cdr3_aa: CASSIRHTQAFF

v_call: TRBV6-5
j_call: TRBJ2-7
clone_size: .
d_call: .
cdr3_nt: TGTGCCAGCAGGCCACCGACAGGAGCCTACGAGCAGTACTTC
cdr3_aa: CASRPPTGAYEQYF

v_call: TRBV14
j_call: TRBJ2-3
clone_size: .
d_call: TRBD2
cdr3_nt: TGTGCCAGCAGCCAAGGGCTAGCGGGAGGAAATACGCAGTATTTT
cdr3_aa: CASSQGLAGGNTQYF

v_call: TRBV27
j_call: TRBJ2-7
clone_size: .
d_call: TRBD2
cdr3_nt: TGTGCCAGCAGTTCGGGACTAGCGGGAACCTCCGAGCAGTACTTC
cdr3_aa: CASSSGLAGTSEQYF

v_call: TRBV7-9
j_call: TRBJ2-2
clone_size: .
d_call: TRBD2
cdr3_nt: TGTGCCAGCAGCCGGACTAGCGACACCGGGGAGCTGTTTTTT
cdr3_aa: CASSRTSDTGELFF

v_call: TRBV20-1
j_call: TRBJ2-5
clone_size: few
d_call: TRBD1
cdr3_nt: TGCAGTGCGAACAGGGGTGAGACCCAGTACTTC
cdr3_aa: CSANRGETQYF

v_call: TRBV5-1
j_call: TRBJ2-1
clone_size: .
d_call: TRBD2
cdr3_nt: TGCGCCAGCAGAGGGCTAGCGGGAGTCTCTGAGCAGTTCTTC
cdr3_aa: CASRGLAGVSEQFF

v_call: TRBV28
j_call: TRBJ1-5
clone_size: .
d_call: TRBD1
cdr3_nt: TGTGCCAGCAGTTTACTACCGGTGACAGGGGATCAGCCCCAGCATTTT
cdr3_aa: CASSLLPVTGDQPQHF

v_call: TRBV13
j_call: TRBJ1-6
clone_size: .
d_call: .
cdr3_nt: TGTGCCAGCAGCTTTAACAGAAATTCACCCCTCCACTTT
cdr3_aa: CASSFNRNSPLHF